The clone carrying this TCR beta chain has more than one count but fewer than ten. This sample is drawn from a study of identical twins. TCRdb processed the 5' RACE reads anew with MiXCR; each CDR3 protein has one entry. The sample has around 670,000 distinct CDR3 sequences, around 6% seen once; the top ten hold about 1.8%. The trim removed 4 bases at V and 6 bases at J, leaving 6 bases unmatched. CDR1 and CDR2 (germline): SGHNT, YYREEE (reference sequence). This CDR3 region has 14 residues. The V and J genes are TRBV5-4 and TRBJ2-1; 8 nucleotides match TRBD2. The specimen was naive T cells sorted from blood. The clonotype comes from a man aged 18 to 35 in good health. CDR3 coding DNA: TGTGCCAGCAGCGTCCGGGAGGGTCTCAATGAGCAGTTCTTC. It specifies CASSVREGLNEQFF.